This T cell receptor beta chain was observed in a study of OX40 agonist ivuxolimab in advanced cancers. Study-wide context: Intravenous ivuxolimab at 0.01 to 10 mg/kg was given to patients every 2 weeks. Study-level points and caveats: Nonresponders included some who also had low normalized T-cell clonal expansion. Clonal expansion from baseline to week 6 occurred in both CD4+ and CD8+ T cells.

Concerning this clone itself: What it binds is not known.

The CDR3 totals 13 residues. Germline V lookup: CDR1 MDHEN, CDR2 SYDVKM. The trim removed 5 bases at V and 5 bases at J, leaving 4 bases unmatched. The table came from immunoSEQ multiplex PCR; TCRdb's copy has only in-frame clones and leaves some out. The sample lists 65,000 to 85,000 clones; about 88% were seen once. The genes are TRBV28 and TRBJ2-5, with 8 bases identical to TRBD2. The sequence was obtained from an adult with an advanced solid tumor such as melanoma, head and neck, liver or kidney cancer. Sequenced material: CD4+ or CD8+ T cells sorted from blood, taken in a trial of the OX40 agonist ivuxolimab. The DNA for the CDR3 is TGTGCCAGCAGTACAGCGGGGGTGGAGACCCAGTACTTC. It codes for CASSTAGVETQYF.